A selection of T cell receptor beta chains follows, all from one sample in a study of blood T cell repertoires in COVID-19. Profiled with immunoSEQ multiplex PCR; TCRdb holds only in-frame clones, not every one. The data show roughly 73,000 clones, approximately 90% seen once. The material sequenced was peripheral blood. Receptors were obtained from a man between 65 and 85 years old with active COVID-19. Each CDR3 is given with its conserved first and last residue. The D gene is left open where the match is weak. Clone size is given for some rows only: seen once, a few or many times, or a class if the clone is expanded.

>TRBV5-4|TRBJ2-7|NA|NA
CASSLARGSASSYEQYF
TGTGCCAGCAGCTTGGCCCGTGGTAGCGCAAGCTCCTACGAGCAGTACTTC
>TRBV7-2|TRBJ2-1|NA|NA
CASSPPGNNEQFF
TGTGCCAGCAGCCCGCCGGGTAACAATGAGCAGTTCTTC
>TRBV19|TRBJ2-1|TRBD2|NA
CASTPRTSGRGASYNEQFF
TGTGCCAGTACCCCGAGGACTAGCGGGAGGGGGGCCTCCTACAATGAGCAGTTCTTC
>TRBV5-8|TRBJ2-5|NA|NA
CASSFGEDSGTQYF
TGTGCCAGCAGCTTTGGCGAGGACAGCGGGACCCAGTACTTC
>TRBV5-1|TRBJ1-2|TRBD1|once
CASSPDRVGGYTF
TGCGCCAGCAGCCCGGACAGGGTGGGAGGCTACACCTTC
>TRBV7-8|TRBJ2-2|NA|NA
CASSLGGNTGELFF
TGTGCCAGCAGCTTGGGAGGTAACACCGGGGAGCTGTTTTTT
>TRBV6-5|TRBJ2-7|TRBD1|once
CASTPLGQGDEQYF
TGTGCCAGCACCCCCTTGGGGCAGGGGGACGAGCAGTACTTC
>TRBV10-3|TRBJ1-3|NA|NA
CAIRSDRAGNTIYF
TGTGCCATCAGATCGGACAGAGCTGGAAACACCATATATTTT
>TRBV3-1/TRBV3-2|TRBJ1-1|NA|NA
CASSQDPKEGGVTEAFF
TGTGCCAGCAGCCAAGATCCAAAGGAAGGCGGGGTCACTGAAGCTTTCTTT
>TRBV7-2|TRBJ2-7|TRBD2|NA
CASSLGPRGRASYEQYF
TGTGCCAGCAGCTTAGGTCCCCGCGGGAGGGCCTCCTACGAGCAGTACTTC
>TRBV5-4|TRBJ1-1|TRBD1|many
CASSPGGQGGGAFF
TGTGCCAGCAGCCCCGGAGGACAGGGGGGGGGAGCTTTCTTT
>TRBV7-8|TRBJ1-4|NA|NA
CASVGGPDEKLFF
TGTGCCAGCGTCGGCGGGCCTGATGAAAAACTGTTTTTT
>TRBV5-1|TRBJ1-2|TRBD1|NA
CASSSFPGQGSYGYTF
TGCGCCAGCAGCTCCTTCCCGGGACAGGGTTCCTATGGCTACACCTTC
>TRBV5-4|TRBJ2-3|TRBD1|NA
CASRPGQVGTDTQYF
TGTGCCAGCAGACCCGGACAGGTGGGCACAGATACGCAGTATTTT
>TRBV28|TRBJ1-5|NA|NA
CASSFTKYRVGSNQPQHF
TGTGCCAGCAGTTTCACAAAATACAGGGTAGGGAGCAATCAGCCCCAGCATTTT
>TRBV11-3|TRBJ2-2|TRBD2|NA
CASGSAGLAGLTGELFF
TGTGCCAGCGGGAGTGCGGGACTAGCGGGCCTCACCGGGGAGCTGTTTTTT
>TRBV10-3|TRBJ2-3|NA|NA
CAIRLTDTQYF
TGTGCCATCAGACTGACAGATACGCAGTATTTT
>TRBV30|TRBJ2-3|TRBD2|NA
CARSSGYTDTQYF
TGTGCCCGGTCTAGCGGATACACAGATACGCAGTATTTT
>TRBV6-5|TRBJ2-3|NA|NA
CASSSRLGTDTQYF
TGTGCCAGCAGCTCCAGACTAGGCACAGATACGCAGTATTTT
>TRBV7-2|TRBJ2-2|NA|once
CASSYAPRGGELFF
TGTGCCAGCAGCTACGCCCCCCGGGGCGGGGAGCTGTTTTTT
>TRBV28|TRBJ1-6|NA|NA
CASSLLGSPLHF
TGTGCCAGCAGTTTACTAGGTTCACCCCTCCACTTT
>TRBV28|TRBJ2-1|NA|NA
CASRNRWAEQFF
TGTGCCAGCAGGAACCGGTGGGCTGAGCAGTTCTTC
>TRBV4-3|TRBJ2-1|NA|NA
CASSQARGPRGPSYNEQFF
TGCGCCAGCAGCCAAGCCCGGGGCCCGCGGGGGCCCTCCTACAATGAGCAGTTCTTC
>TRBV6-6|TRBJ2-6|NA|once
CASSLAGNSGANVLTF
TGTGCCAGCAGTCTGGCGGGCAACTCTGGGGCCAACGTCCTGACTTTC
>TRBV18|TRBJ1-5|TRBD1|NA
CASSPRDSRASNQPQHF
TGTGCCAGCTCACCAAGGGACAGTAGAGCTAGCAATCAGCCCCAGCATTTT
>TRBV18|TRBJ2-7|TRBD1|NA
CASSQGAYEQYF
TGTGCCAGCTCCCAGGGGGCCTACGAGCAGTACTTC
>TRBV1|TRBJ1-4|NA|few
CTSSPGGEEDNEKLFF
TGCACCAGCAGCCCGGGGGGGGAGGAGGATAATGAAAAACTGTTTTTT
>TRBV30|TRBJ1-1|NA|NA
CAWSVGVNTEAFF
TGTGCCTGGAGTGTAGGGGTGAACACTGAAGCTTTCTTT
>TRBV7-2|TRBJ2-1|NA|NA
CASSLASGPYNEQFF
TGTGCCAGCAGCTTAGCTAGCGGACCTTACAATGAGCAGTTCTTC
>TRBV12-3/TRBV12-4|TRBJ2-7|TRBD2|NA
CASGGGGYEQYF
TGTGCCAGCGGCGGGGGGGGCTACGAGCAGTACTTC
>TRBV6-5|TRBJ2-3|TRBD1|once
CASRAPDRGDTQYF
TGTGCCAGCAGGGCGCCGGACAGGGGGGATACGCAGTATTTT
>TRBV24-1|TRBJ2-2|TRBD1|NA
CATSGPGQQTDTGELFF
TGTGCCACCAGTGGTCCGGGACAGCAAACCGACACCGGGGAGCTGTTTTTT
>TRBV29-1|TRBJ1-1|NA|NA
CSVDPTVEAFF
TGCAGCGTTGACCCGACAGTGGAAGCTTTCTTT
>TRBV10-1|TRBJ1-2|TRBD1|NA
CASSESRDRGYGYTF
TGCGCCAGCAGTGAGTCTAGGGACAGGGGCTATGGCTACACCTTC
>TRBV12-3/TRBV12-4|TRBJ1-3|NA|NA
CASTSRRGNTIYF
TGTGCCAGCACCTCCCGCCGGGGGAACACCATATATTTT
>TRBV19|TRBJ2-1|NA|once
CASRPGGSYNEQFF
TGTGCCAGTAGGCCTGGGGGGTCTTACAATGAGCAGTTCTTC
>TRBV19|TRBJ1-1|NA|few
CASTAGATEAFF
TGTGCCAGTACCGCAGGGGCCACTGAAGCTTTCTTT
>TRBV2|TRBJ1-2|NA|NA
CASSLGSYGYTF
TGTGCCAGCAGTTTGGGCAGCTATGGCTACACCTTC
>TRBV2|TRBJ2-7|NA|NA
CASIYRNSYEQYF
TGTGCCAGCATCTACAGGAACTCCTACGAGCAGTACTTC
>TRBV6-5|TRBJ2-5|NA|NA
CASRSRQGETQYF
TGTGCCAGCCGGTCCCGGCAGGGAGAGACCCAGTACTTC
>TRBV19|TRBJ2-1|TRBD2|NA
CASSIGPGLAPHNEQFF
TGTGCCAGTAGTATTGGCCCCGGACTAGCCCCCCACAATGAGCAGTTCTTC
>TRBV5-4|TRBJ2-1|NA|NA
CASSLHGLRSYNEQFF
TGTGCCAGCAGCTTGCACGGACTCCGCTCCTACAATGAGCAGTTCTTC
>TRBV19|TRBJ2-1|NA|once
CASRGGGNEQFF
TGTGCCAGTAGAGGGGGGGGCAATGAGCAGTTCTTC
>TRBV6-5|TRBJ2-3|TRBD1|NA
CASSDDREDTQYF
TGTGCCAGCAGCGACGACAGGGAAGATACGCAGTATTTT
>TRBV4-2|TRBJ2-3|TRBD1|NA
CASSQQQGDTDTQYF
TGTGCCAGCAGCCAACAACAGGGGGACACAGATACGCAGTATTTT
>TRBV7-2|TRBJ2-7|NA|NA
CASSAAAYSYEQYF
TGTGCCAGCAGCGCCGCGGCTTACTCCTACGAGCAGTACTTC
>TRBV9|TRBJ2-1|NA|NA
CASSPRGAVTYNEQFF
TGTGCCAGCAGCCCGCGTGGGGCAGTTACCTACAATGAGCAGTTCTTC
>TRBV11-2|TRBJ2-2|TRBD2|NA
CASSLWTSGPGELFF
TGTGCCAGCAGCCTCTGGACTAGCGGTCCCGGGGAGCTGTTTTTT
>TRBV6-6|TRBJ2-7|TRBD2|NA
CASSYSVAGGEQYF
TGTGCCAGCAGTTACTCTGTGGCGGGAGGCGAGCAGTACTTC
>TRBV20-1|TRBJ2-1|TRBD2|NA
CSASGFGTSSRPYNEQFF
TGCAGTGCTAGTGGTTTCGGGACTAGCAGCCGACCTTACAATGAGCAGTTCTTC
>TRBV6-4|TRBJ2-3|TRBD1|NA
CASSVDRGDTQYF
TGTGCCAGCAGCGTAGACAGGGGGGATACGCAGTATTTT
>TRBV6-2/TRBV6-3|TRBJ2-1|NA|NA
CASSLAPRRGNEQFF
TGTGCCAGCAGTCTAGCGCCAAGAAGGGGCAATGAGCAGTTCTTC
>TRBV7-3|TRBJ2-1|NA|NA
CASSPGTGQFF
TGTGCCAGCAGCCCTGGAACGGGGCAGTTCTTC
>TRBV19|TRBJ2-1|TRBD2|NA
CASSPAGLATRGQFF
TGTGCCAGTAGTCCAGCGGGACTAGCCACCCGAGGGCAGTTCTTC
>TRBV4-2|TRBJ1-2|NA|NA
CASSPREGGYTF
TGTGCCAGCAGCCCCCGGGAGGGGGGCTACACCTTC